This section outlines one T cell receptor beta chain sequence together with its context. Antigen specificity is unknown. The data are from a study of human thymus T cells. During corrective heart surgery, resections were taken, and the thymus tissue came from them. Healthy Finnish infants undergoing corrective surgery for congenital heart defects provided the donor material. Study findings and constraints: Within thymic and blood repertoires, V and J gene usage appeared to be biased. A high degree of thymic repertoire overlap among unrelated individuals was reported in related research.

CDR1 is MDHEN, CDR2 SYDVKM, per germline. Germline trimming cut 6 bases from V and 7 bases from J; bases unmatched to any gene: 7. This CDR3 is 13 amino acids long. Using immunoSEQ multiplex PCR, the repertoire was profiled, and TCRdb retains in-frame clones only, with some absent. The sample lists about 78,000 clones; roughly 97% were seen once. The rearrangement uses TRBV28 and TRBJ1-2; TRBD1 matches 8 bases. The clonotype was recovered from a boy younger than two with a congenital heart defect but otherwise immunologically healthy. Sequencing was performed on thymus tissue. The CDR3 DNA reads TGTGCCAGCAGGCACGACAGGGGTCGTGGCTACACCTTC. This gives the protein CASRHDRGRGYTF.